This T cell receptor beta chain stems from a study of cytomegalovirus exposure and HLA in healthy donors (dated by TCRdb to about 2017). Notes on the research overall: An earlier analysis of approximately 640 of the donors reported roughly 300 Gb of sequence data and roughly 100 million unique TCR beta sequences from around 200 million T cells. The study was designed to test whether signatures of past pathogen exposure could be identified by cataloging public T cell receptors. A later analysis re-analyzed previously published TCR beta repertoires from 550 to 700 donors and added high-resolution HLA genotyping to study TCR occurrence patterns. Besides the first cohort of hundreds of subjects, a separate validation cohort made up of about 120 different subjects was used. Of the 300 to 500 genotyped donors, roughly 80% were placed in the genetic ancestry cluster associated with self-reported Caucasian donors. To predict cytomegalovirus infection status, the study combined high-throughput TCR immunosequencing, statistical association of individual TCRs with disease status, and machine learning. To decide whether each TCR beta V gene segment behaved as functional or pseudogenic, an earlier analysis of several hundred of the donors relied on high-throughput TCR beta sequencing. Rather than using new phenotypic data, the later analysis identified candidate immune exposures from TCR beta sequences and from how often those sequences occurred across donors. Typing coverage varied by locus: about 620-630 donors for A, B, C, DRB1 and DQB1; roughly 520 for DQA1; over 600 for DPA1; fewer than 480 for DPB1. The T cell repertoires of 670 or so subjects were profiled by immunosequencing and related to cytomegalovirus serostatus. Roughly 5 DR-DQ haplotypes were handled as single units for association and clustering, since linkage in the cohort was strong. Donor age, sex, ethnicity and CMV serostatus were compiled together with the repertoire data. An early release that covered roughly 600 HLA-typed donors contained about 300 gigabases of sequencing data and 70 million to 100 million unique TCR sequences. Every discovery cohort repertoire had been produced on one sequencing platform. Genome-wide SNP genotypes for about three fifths of the roughly 670 donors were used in a later genetic analysis, which treated that subset as a discovery cohort. Both class I and class II loci were covered by HLA typing, at four-digit resolution. Among 398 genotyped donors of the cohort, an average of around 240,000 unique TCR beta nucleotide sequences were sequenced per donor, 15% to 20% of them non-productive.

Results the study describes overall, beyond this receptor: A later analysis reported that several top co-occurrence clusters appeared linked to parvovirus B19, influenza, CMV and Epstein-Barr virus. Compared with equally common non-associated chains, HLA-associated TCR beta chains in a later analysis were more clonally expanded and had lower generation probabilities. Only TCR beta chains were sequenced in this cohort, and the absence of alpha or paired-chain data limited detectable features. A later genetic analysis associated a missense DCLRE1C variant with V-gene and J-gene trimming of TCR beta chains, and an independent cohort replicated the association. The study listed 150 to 200 TCR beta chains as associated with cytomegalovirus. Because HLA typing was missing for some donors at each locus, association tests included only the typed subset. Presence/absence analyses assumed roughly uniform sequencing depth across donors, an assumption that may not hold. An earlier analysis of around 600 of the donors showed that most TCR beta V segments appeared in productive rearrangements either about 87% or about 30% of the time, which broadly matched IMGT annotations. In vitro tests confirmed that three of the cytomegalovirus-associated TCR beta chains recognize cytomegalovirus antigens. A further reported finding was that TCR beta sequences accurately predicted the HLA-A and HLA-B alleles for most subjects in the first cohort. When HLA alleles, especially DR and DQ, strongly co-occurred, TCR associations were difficult to assign to individual alleles. For the cohort, immune exposure information was limited to CMV serostatus. Most TCR sequences were observed very rarely across donors, whereas some public TCRs were present in many individuals. It was suggested by the authors that the approach could potentially be generalized to other disease states and immunological phenotypes. Some IMGT-functional V segments, including TRBV6-2 and TRBV6-3, could not be distinguished by the 87-base-pair reads and were therefore excluded. A later genetic analysis reported fewer N-insertions in productive TCRs among donors in an Asian-associated ancestry cluster than the 666-donor mean. A later analysis associated 17,000 or so TCR beta sequences with specific HLA alleles at a false discovery rate of 0.05. In a later analysis, the rate of TCR association differed among HLA loci, with DRB1 alleles having the most associated TCRs and HLA-C alleles having the fewest. Because counts were too low, roughly 16 rarely observed V segments, including chromosome 9 orphons, were left out of the earlier analysis of approximately 500 of the donors. Most CMV-associated TCR beta chains appeared to be HLA-restricted in a later analysis, and the HLA associations seemed to be driven largely by CMV exposure. The classifier was reported to diagnose cytomegalovirus status with high specificity and sensitivity in both the original cohort and the validation cohort. Correlated functional status among segregating V segments might reflect linkage disequilibrium, but an unknown experimental factor could not be ruled out. A cluster of highly shared sequence variants was judged likely to be a technical artifact of the sequencing pipeline.

CDR1 and CDR2, looked up from the germline V gene, are MDHEN and SYDVKM. Its CDR3 holds 14 amino acids, cysteine through phenylalanine. Of all the DNA, just the CDR3 is kept, 42 bases in frame from base 1. V and J lose 1 base and 2 bases, and a span of 9 bases separates them. The cohort consisted of 600 or so healthy bone marrow donors. All cohort members were sampled while nominally healthy, although unrecorded immune exposures were likely present. The donor tested CMV seronegative, placing the donor among the 350 to 400 seronegative members of the cohort. A peripheral blood sample was provided by each donor, and peripheral blood mononuclear cells were used for TCR beta sequencing. Genomic DNA was extracted from the blood cell samples with the Qiagen DNeasy Blood Extraction Kit. About this clone itself: The antigen it recognizes is unknown.

Libraries were built with the immunoSEQ multiplex PCR assay. For the multiplex PCR, a mixture combining 60 forward primers for TCR Vbeta segments and 13 reverse primers for TCR Jbeta segments was used. The CDR3 region of rearranged TCR beta genes was amplified from genomic DNA by a multiplex PCR assay. On the Illumina HiSeq System, the amplified TCR beta libraries were sequenced as 87-base-pair reads. As for the authors' bioinformatics: A later analysis counted about 82 million unique TCR beta chains across the 550 to 750 repertoires, and 10 million to 12 million of these chains were shared by at least two donors. Raw reads were error-corrected and collapsed into unique sequences by a nearest-neighbor algorithm in which closely related sequences were merged to remove PCR and sequencing errors. Alignment of CDR3 sequences to IMGT reference sequences was used to assign V, D and J gene segments. For a sequence to be retained, at least a six-nucleotide match to both a V gene segment and a J gene segment was required. Rearrangements were called productive when the CDR3 lacked stop codons and stayed in frame with V and J; all others were non-productive. CDR3 was defined by IMGT convention, running from the second conserved V-encoded cysteine to the conserved J-encoded phenylalanine. In an earlier analysis of some 550 of the donors, sequences lacking an unambiguous match to a single V gene segment were excluded. In an earlier analysis of almost 600 of the donors, a V segment was called functional when productive rearrangements were above 56.7%, and segregating when the standard deviation between donors exceeded 5%. A statistical classification framework was built to diagnose cytomegalovirus status from the catalog of TCR beta chain sequences. A later analysis assigned V and J genes by comparing TCR nucleotide sequences with IMGT/GENE-DB human TR gene sequences. A later analysis assigned CDR3 sequences and most-parsimonious VDJ recombination scenarios with the TCRdist pipeline. A later analysis defined each TCR beta chain by its CDR3 amino acid sequence plus V-gene family, and excluded reads lacking a unique V-gene family. As a way to deal with suspected cross-contamination and a sequencing artifact, a later analysis dropped approximately 570 nucleotide sequences that were highly shared and had low generation probability. In a later analysis, a clonal expansion index was calculated for each public chain from normalized within-repertoire ranks of inferred template counts. In a later analysis, generation probabilities were computed with a VDJ recombination model fitted to out-of-frame rearrangements, and the resulting probabilities were checked against IGoR. In a later analysis, hypergeometric tests were used to score TCR-TCR, TCR-HLA and TCR-CMV co-occurrence, with a repertoire-size bias correction applied to TCR pairs. To estimate false discovery rates, a later analysis permuted the HLA or CMV assignments 20 times. In a later analysis, co-occurring TCRs were grouped with DBSCAN, and TCRdist sequence similarity was added when clustering was performed within HLA-allele-positive subsets. Repertoires with fewer than 30,000 or more than 120,000 public chains were left out of co-occurrence clustering, as were about 5 repertoires with anomalous nucleotide sharing. The source is immuneACCESS, and TCRdb retained only in-frame sequences with V and J called. Part of the clones is not carried over; for the studies checked, unresolved V genes explain less than half of this, and the remainder is unexplained. Clonal size and the V and J genes are those of that table, whereas D and trimming came from the DNA. The sample table on file contains tens of thousands of clones. The ten top clones hold 1% to 1.4% of the sample.

The sequence joins TRBV28 to TRBJ2-7; a weak D assignment points to TRBD2 (5 bases agree). Sample: PBMCs. The clonotype was recovered from a woman in her twenties or thirties in good health and CMV-seronegative. This receptor has the CDR3 CASSLSGLTYEQYF. Here is the DNA: TGTGCCAGCAGTTTATCAGGACTCACCTACGAGCAGTACTTC.